Sequencing of this TCR beta chain was carried out in a study of blood T cell repertoires in COVID-19. The overall study: COVID-19 samples, acute and convalescent, were from the United States, Italy and Spain. Sources were T cells, B-cell-depleted T cells, or PBMCs; the material itself was cDNA or gDNA.

Original processing methods: Estimation of nucleated cell counts was performed using reference gene primer amplification. The protocol was immunoSEQ multiplex PCR, while the TCRdb copy is restricted to in-frame clones and leaves out a portion. V and J calls and clone size are those listed in that table; D and trimming were worked out from the DNA. The data show 95,000 to 150,000 clones, with approximately 83% seen just once and 25% to 30% held by the top ten. Germline loops: CDR1 MDHEN, CDR2 SYDVKM. V was pared by 5 bases and J by 7 bases, with 9 bases of the junction left unmatched. The CDR3 runs to 15 residues.

Material for sequencing was peripheral blood. This receptor was obtained from an elderly woman with acute or convalescent COVID-19. The rearrangement links TRBV28 to TRBJ2-1; 9 nucleotides agree with TRBD1. CDR3 DNA: TGTGCCAGCAGTCCCCAACACAGGGGGCGGAATGAGCAGTTCTTC. Translating it yields CASSPQHRGRNEQFF. The full variable domain, rest sourced from reference TRBV28 and TRBJ2-1, is DVKVTQSSRYLVKRTGEKVFLECVQDMDHENMFWYRQDPGLGLRLIYFSYDVKMKEKGDIPEGYSVSREKKERFSLILESASTNQTSMYLCASSPQHRGRNEQFFGPGTRLTVL.